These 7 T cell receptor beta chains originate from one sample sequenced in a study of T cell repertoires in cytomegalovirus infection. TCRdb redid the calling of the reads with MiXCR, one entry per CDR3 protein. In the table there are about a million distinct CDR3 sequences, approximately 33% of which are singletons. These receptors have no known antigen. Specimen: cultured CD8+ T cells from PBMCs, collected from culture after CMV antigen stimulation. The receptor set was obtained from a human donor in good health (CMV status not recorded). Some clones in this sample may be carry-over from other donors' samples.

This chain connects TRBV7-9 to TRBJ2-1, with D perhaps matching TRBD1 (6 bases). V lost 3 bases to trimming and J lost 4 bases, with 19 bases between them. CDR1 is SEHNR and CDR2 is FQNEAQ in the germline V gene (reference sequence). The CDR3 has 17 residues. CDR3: CASSLIIMGHIYNEQFF. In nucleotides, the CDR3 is TGTGCCAGCAGCTTGATTATAATGGGACATATTTACAATGAGCAGTTCTTC.

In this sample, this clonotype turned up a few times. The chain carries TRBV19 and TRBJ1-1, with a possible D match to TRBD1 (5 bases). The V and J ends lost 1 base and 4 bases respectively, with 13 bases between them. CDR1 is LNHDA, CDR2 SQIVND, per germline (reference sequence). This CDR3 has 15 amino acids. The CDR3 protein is CASSIVLGGSTEAFF. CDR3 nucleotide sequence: TGTGCCAGTAGTATAGTCCTTGGGGGGAGCACTGAAGCTTTCTTT.

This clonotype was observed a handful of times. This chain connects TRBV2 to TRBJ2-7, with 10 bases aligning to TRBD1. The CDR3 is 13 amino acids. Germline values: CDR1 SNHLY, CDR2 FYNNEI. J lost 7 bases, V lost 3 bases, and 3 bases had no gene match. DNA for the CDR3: TGTGCCAGCAGTGAGGGGACAGGGGATGAGCAGTACGTC. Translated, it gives CASSEGTGDEQYV.

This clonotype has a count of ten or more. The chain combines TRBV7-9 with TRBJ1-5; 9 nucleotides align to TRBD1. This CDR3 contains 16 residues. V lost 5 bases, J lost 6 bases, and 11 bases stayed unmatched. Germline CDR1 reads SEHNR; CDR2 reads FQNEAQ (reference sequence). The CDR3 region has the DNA TGTGCCAGCAGCCCCCCGGACAGGGGAGATGGTCAGCCCCAGCATTTT. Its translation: CASSPPDRGDGQPQHF.

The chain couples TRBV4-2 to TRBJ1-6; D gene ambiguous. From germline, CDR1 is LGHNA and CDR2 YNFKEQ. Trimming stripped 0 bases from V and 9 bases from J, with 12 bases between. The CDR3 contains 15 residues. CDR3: CASSQDRTVGSPLHF. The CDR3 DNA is TGTGCCAGCAGCCAAGATAGAACAGTGGGTTCACCCCTCCACTTT.

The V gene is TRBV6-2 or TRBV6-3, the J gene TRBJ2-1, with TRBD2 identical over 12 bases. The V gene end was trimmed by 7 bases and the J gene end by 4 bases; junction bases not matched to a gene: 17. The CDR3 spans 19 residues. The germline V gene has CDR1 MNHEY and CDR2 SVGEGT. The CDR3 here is CASTTILAGGEARYNEQFF. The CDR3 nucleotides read TGTGCCAGCACGACAATACTAGCGGGGGGAGAAGCCCGATACAATGAGCAGTTCTTC.

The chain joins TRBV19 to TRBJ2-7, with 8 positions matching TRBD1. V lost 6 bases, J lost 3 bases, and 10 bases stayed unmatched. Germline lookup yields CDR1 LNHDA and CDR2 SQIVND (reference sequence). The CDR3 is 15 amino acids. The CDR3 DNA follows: TGTGCCAGTAGCCCCCGCGGGACAGGATACTACGAGCAGTACTTC. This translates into CASSPRGTGYYEQYF. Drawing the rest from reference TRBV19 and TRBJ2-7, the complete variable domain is DGGITQSPKYLFRKEGQNVTLSCEQNLNHDAMYWYRQDPGQGLRLIYYSQIVNDFQKGDIAEGYSVSREKKESFPLTVTSAQKNPTAFYLCASSPRGTGYYEQYFGPGTRLTVT.